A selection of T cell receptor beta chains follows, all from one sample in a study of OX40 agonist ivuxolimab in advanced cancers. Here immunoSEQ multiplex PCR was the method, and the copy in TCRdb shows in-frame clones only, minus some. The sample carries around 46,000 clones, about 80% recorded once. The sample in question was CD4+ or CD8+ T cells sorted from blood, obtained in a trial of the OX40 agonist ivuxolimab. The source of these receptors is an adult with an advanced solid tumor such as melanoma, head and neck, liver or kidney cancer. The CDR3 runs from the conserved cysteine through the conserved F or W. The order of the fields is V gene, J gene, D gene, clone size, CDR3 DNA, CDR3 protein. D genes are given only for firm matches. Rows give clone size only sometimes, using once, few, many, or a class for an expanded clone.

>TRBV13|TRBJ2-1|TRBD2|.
TGTGCCAGCAGCTCGGGACTAGCGGGAGAAGCTGAGCAGTTCTTC
CASSSGLAGEAEQFF
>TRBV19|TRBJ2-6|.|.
TGTGCCAGTAGTCCGTCATCTGGGGCCAACGTCCTGACTTTC
CASSPSSGANVLTF
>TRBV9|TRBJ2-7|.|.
TGTGCCAGCAGCTCTCAGGAGGACAGCTCCTACGAGCAGTACTTC
CASSSQEDSSYEQYF
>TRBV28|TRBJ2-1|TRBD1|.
TGTGCCAGCAGTTTGACAGGGGCGTATTACAATGAGCAGTTCTTC
CASSLTGAYYNEQFF
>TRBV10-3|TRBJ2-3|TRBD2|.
TGTGCCATCAGTGACTACCGACTAGCGGGAGTCACAGATACGCAGTATTTT
CAISDYRLAGVTDTQYF
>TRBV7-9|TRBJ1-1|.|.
TGTGCCAGCAGCTTACTGGGGGAAGCTTTCTTT
CASSLLGEAFF
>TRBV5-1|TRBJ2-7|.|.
TGCGCCAGCAGCTTGATGGGGGACTCCTACGAGCAGTACTTC
CASSLMGDSYEQYF
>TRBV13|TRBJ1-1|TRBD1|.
TGTGCCAGCAGCTTATTACGGACAGGGGGGACTGAAGCTTTCTTT
CASSLLRTGGTEAFF
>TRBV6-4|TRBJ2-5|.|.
TGTGCCAGCAGTAAAGAGACCCAGTACTTC
CASSKETQYF
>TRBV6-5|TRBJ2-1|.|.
TGTGCCAGCAGTTACGGAGGGCTGGAGTACAATGAGCAGTTCTTC
CASSYGGLEYNEQFF
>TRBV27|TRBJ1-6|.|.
TGTGCCAGCAGTTTACAAGGGGCCGGTAATTCACCCCTCCACTTT
CASSLQGAGNSPLHF
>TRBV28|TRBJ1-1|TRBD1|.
TGTGCCAGCAGTAGGCGTCTTTTTATTACGATACAGGGGCGCGGCACTGAAGCTTTCTTT
CASSRRLFITIQGRGTEAFF
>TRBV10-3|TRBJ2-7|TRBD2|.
TGTGCCATCAGTGAAGGTCTAGCGGCCTCCTACGAGCAGTACTTC
CAISEGLAASYEQYF
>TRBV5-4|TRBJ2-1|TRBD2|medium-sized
TGTGCCAGCAGCTGGGGACTAGCGGGAGATATCTATGAGCAGTTCTTC
CASSWGLAGDIYEQFF
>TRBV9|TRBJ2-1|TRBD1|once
TGTGCCAGCAGCGGGACAGGGGTGCACAATGAGCAGTTCTTC
CASSGTGVHNEQFF
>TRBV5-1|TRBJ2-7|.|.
TGCGCCAGCAGCCCCGACGCCGACAGCTCCCGCTCCTACGAGCAGTACTTC
CASSPDADSSRSYEQYF
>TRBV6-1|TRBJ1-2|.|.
TGTGCCAGCAGTGAAGCGCTTCTAGGGGGTCGACTTGATGGCTACACCTTC
CASSEALLGGRLDGYTF
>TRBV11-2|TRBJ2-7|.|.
TGTGCCAGCAGCTTAGGGCAGCCCTACGAGCAGTACTTC
CASSLGQPYEQYF
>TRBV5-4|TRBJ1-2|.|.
TGTGCCAGCAGCTTGTGGGTAGGGGCCGATGGCTACACCTTC
CASSLWVGADGYTF
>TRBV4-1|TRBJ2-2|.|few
TGCGCCAGCAGCCAAGGAGCTCCCACCGGGGAGCTGTTTTTT
CASSQGAPTGELFF
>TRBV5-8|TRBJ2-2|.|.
TGTGCCAGCAGCTTATTAACCCTGTGGACCGGGGAGCTGTTTTTT
CASSLLTLWTGELFF
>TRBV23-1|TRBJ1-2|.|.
TGCGCCAGCAGTCAACCGGTAGATCTAGGGACGGATTATGGCTACACCTTC
CASSQPVDLGTDYGYTF
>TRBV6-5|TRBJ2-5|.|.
TGTGCCAGCATAGGGAGGTTTACCGGGACCCAGTACTTC
CASIGRFTGTQYF
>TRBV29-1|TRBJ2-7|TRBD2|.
TGCAGCGTTGAGGCGGGAGTGGGCTACGAGCAGTACTTC
CSVEAGVGYEQYF
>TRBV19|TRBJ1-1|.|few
TGTGCCAGTAACCCGACACTTTCGAGCACTGAAGCTTTCTTT
CASNPTLSSTEAFF